The 14 T cell receptor beta chains given below trace back to one sample, sequenced in a study of T cell clonotyping in hematopoietic cell transplantation. TCRdb's copy holds only in-frame clones and misses some; the assay was immunoSEQ multiplex PCR. The top ten clones hold 1.2% of a sample with over 10,000 clones, 75% to 95% of them seen once. The sample consisted of peripheral blood mononuclear cells. Receptors originate from a man aged 25 to 40 in good health. Some clones in this sample may be carry-over from other donors' samples.

This clone has only a few counts. The V call is TRBV11-2, the J call TRBJ2-5; the match to TRBD2 covers 10 bases. The CDR3 is made up of 15 amino acids. Germline V gives CDR1 SGHAT, CDR2 FQNNGV. V dropped 5 bases and J dropped 5; count of bases not matched to a gene: 8. For the CDR3, the DNA is TGTGCCAGCAGCCGGAACAGCGGGGGGGTGGAGACCCAGTACTTC. Its protein is CASSRNSGGVETQYF.

This clone has a single count. The J gene is TRBJ1-1, the V gene TRBV6-5; D is perhaps TRBD1 (5 bases). CDR3 length equals 16 residues. Germline V gene data show CDR1 as MNHEY and CDR2 as SVGAGI. Trimming shortened V by 4 bases and J by 4 bases, and 19 bases separated the two germline ends. Written as DNA, the CDR3 is TGTGCCAGCAGTTCTGGGACCTCTGGATGGGGCACTGAAGCTTTCTTT. Amino acids: CASSSGTSGWGTEAFF.

The rearrangement links TRBV6-1 to TRBJ1-1, with D unresolved. CDR3 size: 14 residues. The V end lost 4 bases, the J end lost 3 bases, and 12 bases lay between the germline ends. Germline values: CDR1 MNHNS, CDR2 SASEGT. As DNA, the CDR3 is TGTGCCAGCAGTGCCCCCGAGAGGGACACTGAAGCTTTCTTT. It codes for CASSAPERDTEAFF.

The rearrangement links TRBV19 to TRBJ1-1; D perhaps matches TRBD1 (5 bases). Trimming left V 7 bases short and J 4 bases short, with 10 bases between. The CDR3 contains 12 residues. Per the germline V gene, CDR1 is LNHDA and CDR2 is SQIVND (reference sequence). The CDR3 is CASKGVSTEAFF. In DNA, the CDR3 is TGTGCCAGTAAAGGGGTAAGCACTGAAGCTTTCTTT.

The CDR3 nucleotides are TGTGCCAGCAGCTTAGTTAGACTAGCGGGGGGGTCCACAGATACGCAGTATTTT. It codes for CASSLVRLAGGSTDTQYF. The rearrangement joins TRBV7-8 to TRBJ2-3; TRBD2 matches at 14 bases. CDR3 size: 18 residues. Looked up from germline, CDR1 is SGHVS and CDR2 is FQNEAQ. Germline trimming cut 1 base from V and 2 bases from J; bases unmatched to any gene: 5.

The chain is built from TRBV30 and TRBJ1-5, with 10 bases aligning to TRBD1. The CDR3 is 15 amino acids. Germline values: CDR1 GTSNPN, CDR2 SVGIG (reference sequence). V shed 3 bases and J 6 bases; nucleotides not matched to a gene: 8. The CDR3 sequence is CAWRETGQGIQPQHF. DNA of the CDR3: TGTGCCTGGAGGGAAACGGGACAGGGGATTCAGCCCCAGCATTTT.

This chain links TRBV29-1 with TRBJ2-4; 8 bases align to TRBD2. This CDR3 spans 15 amino acids. V lost 3 bases to trimming and J lost 6 bases; unmatched junction nucleotides: 10. Looked up from germline, CDR1 is SQVTM and CDR2 is ANQGSEA. CDR3 protein: CSVEMGRGGTNIQYF. The DNA for the CDR3 is TGCAGCGTTGAGATGGGCCGGGGGGGTACAAACATTCAGTACTTC.

The V gene is TRBV19, the J gene TRBJ2-5, with 10 bases lining up with TRBD2. Losses at the gene ends were 2 bases for V and 10 bases for J; bases not matched to a gene: 4. The germline CDR1 and CDR2 sequences are LNHDA and SQIVND (reference sequence). The CDR3 length is 13 residues. The DNA for the CDR3 is TGTGCCAGTAGTATAAAGCGGGAGGGCCGCCAGTACTTC. Its protein product is CASSIKREGRQYF.

The V gene is TRBV27, the J gene TRBJ2-1; the D gene could be TRBD1 or TRBD2 (5 bases each). The germline V gene has CDR1 MNHEY and CDR2 SMNVEV (reference sequence). The ends were cut back, 5 bases at V and 7 bases at J, with 21 bases in the middle. The CDR3 is made up of 16 amino acids. The CDR3, as DNA: TGTGCCAGCAGTAGTTTTGTCTGGGGGAGTGATAATGAGCAGTTCTTC. Translated, it gives CASSSFVWGSDNEQFF.

This chain uses TRBV9 with TRBJ2-1; 14 nucleotides agree with TRBD2. The junction had 6 bases not matched to a gene; V was cut back by 4 bases and J by 6 bases. The CDR3 spans 16 residues. CDR1 is SGDLS, CDR2 YYNGEE, per germline. CDR3 DNA: TGTGCCAGCAGCCCTCGACTAGCGGGAGGGCTCAATGAGCAGTTCTTC. This translates into CASSPRLAGGLNEQFF.

This chain uses TRBV6-5 with TRBJ2-7, with D perhaps TRBD2 (6 bases). The V gene lost 2 bases and the J gene lost 5 bases, with 10 bases spanning the gap. The CDR3 consists of 13 residues. Germline loops: CDR1 MNHEY, CDR2 SVGAGI. This chain's CDR3 is CASSYRERDEQYF. The CDR3 nucleotides read TGTGCCAGCAGTTACAGGGAGCGGGACGAGCAGTACTTC.

J is TRBJ2-2 and V is TRBV6-1, with 9 positions matching TRBD2. The CDR3 sequence is 14 residues long. Germline V gene data show CDR1 as MNHNS and CDR2 as SASEGT. With 4 bases clipped from V and 4 bases from J, the junction kept 1 base outside the gene matches. The CDR3 DNA reads as TGTGCCAGCAGTGTAGCGGGGGTCACCGGGGAGCTGTTTTTT. Translated: CASSVAGVTGELFF.

A single count supports this clone. This chain links TRBV27 with TRBJ1-2; 8 nucleotides line up with TRBD1. V lost 7 bases and J lost 4; bases outside the gene matches: 11. The CDR3 contains 15 residues. CDR1 is MNHEY, CDR2 SMNVEV, per germline (reference sequence). The CDR3 DNA sequence: TGTGCCAGCAAGACAGGGGTTGGTTCTGGCTATGGCTACACCTTC. Its protein product is CASKTGVGSGYGYTF.

The rearrangement uses TRBV7-2 and TRBJ1-2; D might be TRBD1 (5 bases). V was pared by 3 bases and J by 4 bases, with 12 bases between. Per germline, CDR1 SGHTA and CDR2 FQGNSA. This CDR3 has 14 amino acids. The CDR3 DNA reads as TGTGCCAGCAGCTTTTCCGTGGGGCCCTATGGCTACACCTTC. Encoded protein: CASSFSVGPYGYTF.